This entry concerns a single T cell receptor beta chain. Its target is unknown. This record belongs to a study of cytomegalovirus exposure and HLA in healthy donors. The PCR had 60 Vbeta and 13 Jbeta primers. Using immunoSEQ multiplex PCR, the repertoire was profiled, and TCRdb retains in-frame clones only, with some absent. The sample has 35,000 or so clones, roughly 80% seen once. The J segment lost 3 bases and the V segment lost 4 bases, leaving 3 bases of the junction unmatched. The CDR3 consists of 13 residues. Per germline, CDR1 SNHLY and CDR2 FYNNEI. The study, taken as a whole, reports: In a later analysis, compared with equally common non-associated chains, HLA-associated beta chains were more expanded. According to an earlier analysis, most TCR beta V segments yielded productive rearrangements about 87% or about 30% of the time.

The genes are TRBV2 and TRBJ2-7, with TRBD1 identical over 7 bases. This clonotype was obtained from a woman in her thirties or forties in good health and CMV-seronegative. Material: PBMCs. The CDR3 DNA follows: TGTGCCAGCAGTGGGGACAGCTTCTACGAGCAGTACTTC. Encoded protein: CASSGDSFYEQYF.